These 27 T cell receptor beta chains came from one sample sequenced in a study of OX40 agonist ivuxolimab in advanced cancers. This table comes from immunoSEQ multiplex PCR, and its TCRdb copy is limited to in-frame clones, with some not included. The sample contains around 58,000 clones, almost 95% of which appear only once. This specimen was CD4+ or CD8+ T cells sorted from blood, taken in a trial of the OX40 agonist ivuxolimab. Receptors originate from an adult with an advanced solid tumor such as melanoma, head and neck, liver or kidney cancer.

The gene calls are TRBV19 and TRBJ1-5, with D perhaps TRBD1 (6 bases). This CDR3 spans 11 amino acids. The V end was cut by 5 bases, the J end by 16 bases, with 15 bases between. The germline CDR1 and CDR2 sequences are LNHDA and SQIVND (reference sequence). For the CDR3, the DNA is TGTGCCAGTAGTGATGGGGGGCCCCCACATTTT. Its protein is CASSDGGPPHF.

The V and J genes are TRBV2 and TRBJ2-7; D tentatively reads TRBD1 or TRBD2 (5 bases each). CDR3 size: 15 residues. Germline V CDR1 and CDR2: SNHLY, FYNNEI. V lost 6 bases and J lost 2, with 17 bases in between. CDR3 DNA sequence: TGTGCCAGCAGCAGAGAGGGGACCGGGACCTACGAGCAGTACTTC. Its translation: CASSREGTGTYEQYF.

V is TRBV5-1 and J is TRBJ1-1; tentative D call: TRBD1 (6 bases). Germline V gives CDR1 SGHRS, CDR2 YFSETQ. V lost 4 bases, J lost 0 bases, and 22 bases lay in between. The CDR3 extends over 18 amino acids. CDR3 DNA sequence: TGCGCCAGCAGCGTGGGTCCTCAAACGGGACAAATGAACACTGAAGCTTTCTTT. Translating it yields CASSVGPQTGQMNTEAFF. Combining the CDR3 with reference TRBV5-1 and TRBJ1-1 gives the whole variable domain KAGVTQTPRYLIKTRGQQVTLSCSPISGHRSVSWYQQTPGQGLQFLFEYFSETQRNKGNFPGRFSGRQFSNSRSEMNVSTLELGDSALYLCASSVGPQTGQMNTEAFFGQGTRLTVV.

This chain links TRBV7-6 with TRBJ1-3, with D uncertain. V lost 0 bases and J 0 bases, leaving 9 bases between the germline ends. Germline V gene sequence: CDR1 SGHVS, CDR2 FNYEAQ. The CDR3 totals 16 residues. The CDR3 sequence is CASSLALGDSGNTIYF. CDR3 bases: TGTGCCAGCAGCTTAGCGCTTGGGGACTCTGGAAACACCATATATTTT.

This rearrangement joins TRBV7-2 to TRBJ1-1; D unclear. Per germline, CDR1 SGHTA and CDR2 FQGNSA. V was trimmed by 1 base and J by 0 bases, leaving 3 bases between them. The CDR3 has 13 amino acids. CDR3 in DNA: TGTGCCAGCAGCTTAGGCATGAACACTGAAGCTTTCTTT. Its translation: CASSLGMNTEAFF.

Written as DNA, the CDR3 is TGTGCCTGGAGTGGGACAGGGAGGGCCGATAGCTCCTACAATGAGCAGTTCTTC. Amino acid sequence: CAWSGTGRADSSYNEQFF. This chain links TRBV30 with TRBJ2-1, with D possibly matching TRBD1 (8 bases). V was cut by 1 base and J by 0 bases, with 19 bases left in between. Per germline, CDR1 GTSNPN and CDR2 SVGIG (reference sequence). This CDR3 comprises 18 residues.

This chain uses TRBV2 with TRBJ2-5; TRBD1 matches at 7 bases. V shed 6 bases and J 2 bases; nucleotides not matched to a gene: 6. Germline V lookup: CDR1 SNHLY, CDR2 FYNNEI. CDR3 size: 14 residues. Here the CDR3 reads CASRDWTGQETQYF. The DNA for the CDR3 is TGTGCCAGCAGGGACTGGACAGGACAAGAGACCCAGTACTTC.

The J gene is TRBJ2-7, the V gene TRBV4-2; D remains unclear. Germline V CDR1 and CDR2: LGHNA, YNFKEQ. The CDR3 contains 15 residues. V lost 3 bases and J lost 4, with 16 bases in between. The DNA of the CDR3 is TGTGCCAGCAGCCAGGAAGCCCATGGCGGATACGAGCAGTACTTC. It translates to CASSQEAHGGYEQYF.

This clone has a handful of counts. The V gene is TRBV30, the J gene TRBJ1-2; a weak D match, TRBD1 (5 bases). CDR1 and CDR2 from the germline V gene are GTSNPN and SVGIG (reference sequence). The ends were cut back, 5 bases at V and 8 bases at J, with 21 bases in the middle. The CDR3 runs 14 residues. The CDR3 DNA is TGTGCCTGGGACCCCTTGAGGAGGGGTGGAGGCTACACCTTC. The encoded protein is CAWDPLRRGGGYTF.

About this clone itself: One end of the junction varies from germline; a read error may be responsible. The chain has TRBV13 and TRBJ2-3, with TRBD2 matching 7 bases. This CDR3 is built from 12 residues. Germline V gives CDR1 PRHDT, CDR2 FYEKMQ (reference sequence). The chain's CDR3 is CASSDFRAGRDF. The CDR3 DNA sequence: TGTGCCAGCAGCGACTTTCGGGCAGGGAGGGATTTT. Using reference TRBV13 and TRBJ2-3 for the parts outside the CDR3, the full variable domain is AAGVIQSPRHLIKEKRETATLKCYPIPRHDTVYWYQQGPGQDPQFLISFYEKMQSDKGSIPDRFSAQQFSDYHSELNMSSLELGDSALYFCASSDFRAGRDFGPGTRLTVL.

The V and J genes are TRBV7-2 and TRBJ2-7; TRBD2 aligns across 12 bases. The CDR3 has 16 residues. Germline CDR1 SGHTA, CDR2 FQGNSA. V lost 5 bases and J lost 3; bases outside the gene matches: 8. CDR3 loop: CASSLGTSGQNYEQYF. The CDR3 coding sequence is TGTGCCAGCAGCCTAGGGACTAGCGGGCAGAACTACGAGCAGTACTTC.

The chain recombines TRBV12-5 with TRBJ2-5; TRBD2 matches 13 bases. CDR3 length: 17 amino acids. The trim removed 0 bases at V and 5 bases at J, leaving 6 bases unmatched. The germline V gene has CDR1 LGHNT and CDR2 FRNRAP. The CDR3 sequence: CASGLVEGLAGMETQYF. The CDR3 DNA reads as TGTGCTAGTGGTTTGGTCGAGGGACTAGCGGGAATGGAGACCCAGTACTTC.

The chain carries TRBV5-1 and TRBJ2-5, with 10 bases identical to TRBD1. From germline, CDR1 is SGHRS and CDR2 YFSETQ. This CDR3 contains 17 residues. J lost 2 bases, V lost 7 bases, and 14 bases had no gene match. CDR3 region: CASLPGAGTGAQETQYF. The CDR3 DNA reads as TGCGCCAGCCTTCCTGGGGCCGGGACAGGGGCACAAGAGACCCAGTACTTC.

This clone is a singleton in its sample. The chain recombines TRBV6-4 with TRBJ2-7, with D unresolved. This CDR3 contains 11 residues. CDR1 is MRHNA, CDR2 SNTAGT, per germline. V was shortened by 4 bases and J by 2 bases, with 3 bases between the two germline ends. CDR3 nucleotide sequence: TGTGCCAGCAGTGGAACCTACGAGCAGTACTTC. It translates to CASSGTYEQYF.

The CDR3 region is CASSSRGSLRSSGANVLTF. The CDR3 region has the DNA TGTGCCAGCAGCTCCCGCGGGAGTTTAAGATCATCTGGGGCCAACGTCCTGACTTTC. The rearrangement joins TRBV7-3 to TRBJ2-6, with TRBD2 identical over 7 bases. Germline CDR1 reads SGHTA; CDR2 reads FQGTGA. CDR3 length equals 19 residues. Germline trimming cut 4 bases from V and 1 base from J; bases unmatched to any gene: 13.

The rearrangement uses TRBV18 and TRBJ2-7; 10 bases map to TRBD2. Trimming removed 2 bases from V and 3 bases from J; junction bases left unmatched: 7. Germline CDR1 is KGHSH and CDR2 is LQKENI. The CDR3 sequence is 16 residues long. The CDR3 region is CASSPFAGLAVYEQYF. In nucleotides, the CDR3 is TGTGCCAGCTCACCATTTGCCGGACTAGCGGTCTACGAGCAGTACTTC. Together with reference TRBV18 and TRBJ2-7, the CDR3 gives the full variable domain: NAGVMQNPRHLVRRRGQEARLRCSPMKGHSHVYWYRQLPEEGLKFMVYLQKENIIDESGMPKERFSAEFPKEGPSILRIQQVVRGDSAAYFCASSPFAGLAVYEQYFGPGTRLTVT.

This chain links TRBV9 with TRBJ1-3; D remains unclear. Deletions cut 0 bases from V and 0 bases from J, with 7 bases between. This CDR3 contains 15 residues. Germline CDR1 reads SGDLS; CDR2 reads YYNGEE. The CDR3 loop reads CASSVAGSSGNTIYF. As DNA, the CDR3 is TGTGCCAGCAGCGTAGCGGGGAGCTCTGGAAACACCATATATTTT.

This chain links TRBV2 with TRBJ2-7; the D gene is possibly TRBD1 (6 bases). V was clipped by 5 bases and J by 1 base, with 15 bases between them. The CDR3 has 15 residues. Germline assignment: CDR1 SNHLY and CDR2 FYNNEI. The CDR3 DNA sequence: TGTGCCAGCAGTCCACGTCCCGGGACATCCTACGAGCAGTACTTC. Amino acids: CASSPRPGTSYEQYF.

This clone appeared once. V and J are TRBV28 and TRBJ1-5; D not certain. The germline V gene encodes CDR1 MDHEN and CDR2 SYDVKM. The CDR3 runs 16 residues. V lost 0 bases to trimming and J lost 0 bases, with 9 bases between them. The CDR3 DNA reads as TGTGCCAGCAGTTTATGGGGCAGCGTTAGCAATCAGCCCCAGCATTTT. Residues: CASSLWGSVSNQPQHF. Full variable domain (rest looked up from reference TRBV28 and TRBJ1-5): DVKVTQSSRYLVKRTGEKVFLECVQDMDHENMFWYRQDPGLGLRLIYFSYDVKMKEKGDIPEGYSVSREKKERFSLILESASTNQTSMYLCASSLWGSVSNQPQHFGDGTRLSIL.

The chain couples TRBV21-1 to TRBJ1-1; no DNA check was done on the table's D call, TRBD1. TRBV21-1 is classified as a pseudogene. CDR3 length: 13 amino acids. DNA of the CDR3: TGTGCCAGCAGCTTCCGGACAGGGTTTGAAGCTTTCTTT. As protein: CASSFRTGFEAFF.

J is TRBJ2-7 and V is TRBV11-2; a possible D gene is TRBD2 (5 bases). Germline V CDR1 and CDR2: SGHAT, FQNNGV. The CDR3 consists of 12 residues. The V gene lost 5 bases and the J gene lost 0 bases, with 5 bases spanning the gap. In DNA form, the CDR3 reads TGTGCCAGCAGCACTAGCTCCTACGAGCAGTACTTC. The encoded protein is CASSTSSYEQYF.

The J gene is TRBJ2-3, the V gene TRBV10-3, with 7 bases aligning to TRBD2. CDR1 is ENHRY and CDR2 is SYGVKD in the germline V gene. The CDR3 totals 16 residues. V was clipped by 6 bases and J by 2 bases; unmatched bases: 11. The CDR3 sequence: CAIRREWTSTTDTQYF. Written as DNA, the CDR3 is TGTGCCATCAGGCGGGAGTGGACCTCGACCACAGATACGCAGTATTTT.

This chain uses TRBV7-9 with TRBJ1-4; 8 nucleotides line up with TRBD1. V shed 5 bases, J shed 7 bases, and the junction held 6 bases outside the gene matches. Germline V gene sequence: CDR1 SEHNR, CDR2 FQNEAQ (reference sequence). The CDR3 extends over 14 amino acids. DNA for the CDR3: TGTGCCAGCAGCACGCGGACAGGGCTTGAAAAACTGTTTTTT. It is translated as CASSTRTGLEKLFF.

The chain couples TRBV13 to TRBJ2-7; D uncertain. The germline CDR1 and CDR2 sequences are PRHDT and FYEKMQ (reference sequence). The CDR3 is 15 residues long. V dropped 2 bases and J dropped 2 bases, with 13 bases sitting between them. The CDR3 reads CASSLSNGHPYEQYF. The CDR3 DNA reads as TGTGCCAGCAGCTTAAGTAACGGTCACCCCTACGAGCAGTACTTC.

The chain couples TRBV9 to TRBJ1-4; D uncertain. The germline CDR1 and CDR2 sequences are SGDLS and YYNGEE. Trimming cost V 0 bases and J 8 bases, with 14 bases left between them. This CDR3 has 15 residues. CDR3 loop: CASSVGGVFYEKLFF. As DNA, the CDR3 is TGTGCCAGCAGCGTAGGGGGAGTGTTCTACGAAAAACTGTTTTTT.

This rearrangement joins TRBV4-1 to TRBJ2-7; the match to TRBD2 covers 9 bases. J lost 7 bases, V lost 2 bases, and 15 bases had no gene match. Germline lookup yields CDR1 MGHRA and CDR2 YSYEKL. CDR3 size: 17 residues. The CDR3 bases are TGCGCCAGCAGCCAAAAAATATTGGTAGCGGGAGCGGATGAGCAGTACTTC. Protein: CASSQKILVAGADEQYF.

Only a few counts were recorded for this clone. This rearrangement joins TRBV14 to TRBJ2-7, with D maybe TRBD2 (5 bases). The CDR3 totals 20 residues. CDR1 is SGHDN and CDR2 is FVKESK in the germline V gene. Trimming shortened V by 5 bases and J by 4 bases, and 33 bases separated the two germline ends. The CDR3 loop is CASSKSRRDGEGVLAYEQYF. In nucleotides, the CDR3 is TGTGCCAGCAGCAAAAGTAGGAGAGACGGTGAGGGTGTTTTGGCTTACGAGCAGTACTTC.